The 18 T cell receptor beta chains listed next were all sequenced from one sample in a study of patients and donors after allogeneic stem cell transplantation. Using its own MiXCR run on the RT-PCR reads, TCRdb lists one record per CDR3 protein. The data hold 45,000 to 65,000 distinct CDR3 sequences, with about an eighth observed a single time. The specimen was blood, either unsorted or a sorted T cell fraction (not recorded which). Every receptor here comes from a human donor who was either an allogeneic HSCT recipient or a stem cell or donor lymphocyte infusion donor (not recorded which). It is not recorded whose cells these are; they may come from a transplant donor.

Notes on this clonotype: The junction departs from the called germline gene at one end, perhaps through a read error. The chain combines TRBV5-1 with TRBJ2-2, with D unresolved. The CDR3 covers 16 residues. Germline V gene lookup returns CDR1 SGHRS and CDR2 YFSETQ. For the CDR3, the DNA is TGCGACAGCAGCTTCATTGGGCGGCTTTACACCGGGGAGCTGTTTTTT. Translated, it gives CDSSFIGRLYTGELFF.

This clonotype was seen a few times. V gene TRBV5-1 combines with J gene TRBJ2-5; no definite D call. Germline values: CDR1 SGHRS, CDR2 YFSETQ. The CDR3 contains 14 residues. Between the trimmed V and J ends, which lost 4 bases and 3 bases, there was a span of 13 bases. Here the CDR3 DNA reads TGCGCCAGCAGCCGAGAGGCTGGTGAAGAGACCCAGTACTTC. Its translation is CASSREAGEETQYF.

This clonotype was detected many times. The chain employs TRBV29-1 and TRBJ1-1; 9 bases fit TRBD1. V lost 7 bases to trimming and J lost 5 bases; unmatched junction nucleotides: 8. In germline, CDR1 is SQVTM, CDR2 ANQGSEA. The CDR3 sequence is 13 residues long. The DNA for the CDR3 is TGCAGCGGTTCGGACAGGGGAGGGACTGAAGCTTTCTTT. Translated: CSGSDRGGTEAFF.

In this sample, this clonotype turned up a few times. The chain recombines TRBV13 with TRBJ1-5, with unresolved D. CDR3 length: 14 amino acids. Germline CDR1 is PRHDT and CDR2 is FYEKMQ (reference sequence). Trimming pared 5 bases from V and 7 bases from J, leaving 15 bases between. DNA of the CDR3: TGTGCCAGCAGCGCCGGGGTTCTGGGCCAGCCCCAGCATTTT. Protein: CASSAGVLGQPQHF. The full variable domain, its missing parts supplied by reference TRBV13 and TRBJ1-5, is AAGVIQSPRHLIKEKRETATLKCYPIPRHDTVYWYQQGPGQDPQFLISFYEKMQSDKGSIPDRFSAQQFSDYHSELNMSSLELGDSALYFCASSAGVLGQPQHFGDGTRLSIL.

The chain couples TRBV10-3 to TRBJ1-2; the D gene is possibly TRBD1 (5 bases). V dropped 4 bases and J dropped 0 bases, with 9 bases sitting between them. The CDR3 sequence is 14 residues long. Per the germline V gene, CDR1 is ENHRY and CDR2 is SYGVKD. The CDR3 loop is CAISGDPANYGYTF. CDR3 DNA sequence: TGTGCCATCAGTGGGGACCCAGCTAACTATGGCTACACCTTC.

The CDR3 spells CSTLAGTYNEQFF. The DNA of the CDR3 is TGCAGTACTCTAGCGGGAACCTACAATGAGCAGTTCTTC. The rearrangement links TRBV20-1 to TRBJ2-1; TRBD2 matches 9 bases. CDR1 and CDR2 from the germline V gene are DFQATT and SNEGSKA (reference sequence). J was trimmed by 2 bases and V by 8 bases; bases with no gene match: 4. CDR3 length: 13 residues.

The chain recombines TRBV6-5 with TRBJ2-1, with TRBD1 as a possible D gene (6 bases). The CDR3 is 12 amino acids. Trimming removed 0 bases from V and 12 bases from J, with 9 bases in between. Germline loops: CDR1 MNHEY, CDR2 SVGAGI. CDR3 region: CASSYSGRGQFF. The CDR3 coding sequence is TGTGCCAGCAGTTACTCGGGCAGGGGGCAGTTCTTC.

This clonotype was counted at least ten times. The J gene is TRBJ1-3, the V gene TRBV10-3; 8 bases map to TRBD1. Germline values: CDR1 ENHRY, CDR2 SYGVKD. V lost 10 bases to trimming and J lost 11 bases; unmatched junction nucleotides: 16. The CDR3 loop spans 14 amino acids. Written as DNA, the CDR3 is TGTGCCACCATCGTAGGACAGGGCCGGGAATCCATATATTTT. Its translation is CATIVGQGRESIYF.

The V call is TRBV11-2, the J call TRBJ1-2; possibly TRBD1 for D (6 bases). Germline values: CDR1 SGHAT, CDR2 FQNNGV. The CDR3 runs to 16 residues. Between the trimmed V and J ends, which lost 5 bases and 8 bases, there was a span of 24 bases. CDR3: CASSDTRGAHMQGYTF. The DNA for the CDR3 is TGTGCCAGCAGCGATACGAGGGGGGCCCATATGCAGGGCTACACCTTC.

The rearrangement joins TRBV5-1 to TRBJ2-1, with TRBD1 matching over 10 bases. CDR1 is SGHRS, CDR2 YFSETQ, per germline. After removal of 8 bases from V and 7 bases from J, the junction contained 21 bases not matched to a gene. This CDR3 has 18 residues. CDR3 region: CARPWTGGPGLPRNEQFF. CDR3 nucleotides: TGCGCCAGACCCTGGACAGGGGGTCCGGGACTACCACGGAATGAGCAGTTCTTC.

The chain combines TRBV27 with TRBJ2-1; 7 nucleotides match TRBD2. The germline CDR1 and CDR2 sequences are MNHEY and SMNVEV (reference sequence). V lost 8 bases, J lost 6 bases, and 4 bases stayed unmatched. This CDR3 has 12 amino acids. The CDR3 bases are TGTGCCAGCCACGGACTAGGCAATGAGCAGTTCTTC. The encoded protein is CASHGLGNEQFF.

This rearrangement joins TRBV27 to TRBJ2-3, with D perhaps matching TRBD1 or TRBD2 (6 bases each). The CDR3 runs 15 residues. CDR1 MNHEY and CDR2 SMNVEV come from the germline V gene (reference sequence). V lost 2 bases to trimming and J lost 3 bases, with 12 bases between them. This CDR3 is CASSLQGRGTDTQYF. For the CDR3, the DNA is TGTGCCAGCAGTTTACAGGGGCGGGGAACAGATACGCAGTATTTT.

The chain couples TRBV7-9 to TRBJ2-3, with D possibly TRBD2 on 6 matching bases. Trimming left V 1 base short and J 4 bases short, with 15 bases between. The CDR3 covers 16 residues. Germline CDR1 and CDR2: SEHNR and FQNEAQ (reference sequence). DNA of the CDR3: TGTGCCAGCAGCTTAGTGGCGGGAAAAGGGCCAGATACGCAGTATTTT. Residues: CASSLVAGKGPDTQYF.

The chain joins TRBV6-5 to TRBJ2-1, with D possibly TRBD2 on 5 matching bases. The V end lost 4 bases, the J end lost 2 bases, and 9 bases lay between the germline ends. This CDR3 contains 14 residues. Germline V gene lookup returns CDR1 MNHEY and CDR2 SVGAGI. The CDR3 region has the DNA TGTGCCAGCAGTTTTAGCGAAACCTACAATGAGCAGTTCTTC. Translated: CASSFSETYNEQFF.

This clonotype came up many times. The gene calls are TRBV5-1 and TRBJ1-4; the match to TRBD1 covers 7 bases. The CDR3 spans 15 residues. In germline, CDR1 is SGHRS, CDR2 YFSETQ. The junction had 3 bases not matched to a gene; V was cut back by 4 bases and J by 0 bases. The DNA for the CDR3 is TGCGCCAGCAGCGAGGACAGGACAACTAATGAAAAACTGTTTTTT. Translation: CASSEDRTTNEKLFF.

This sequence joins TRBV10-3 and TRBJ2-7, with D perhaps being TRBD1 or TRBD2 (5 bases each). The V gene's germline CDR1 is ENHRY and CDR2 SYGVKD. Between the trimmed V and J ends, which lost 7 bases and 3 bases, there was a span of 16 bases. The CDR3 has 14 residues. CDR3 nucleotide sequence: TGTGCCATCAAAAGCCGGGACCCCATCTACGAGCAGTACTTC. Translating gives CAIKSRDPIYEQYF.

The genes are TRBV3-1 and TRBJ1-1; D unclear. This CDR3 comprises 14 residues. V lost 4 bases and J lost 4, with 13 bases in between. Germline V gene sequence: CDR1 LGHDT, CDR2 YNNKEL (reference sequence). This CDR3 is CASSPMGAFTEAFF. The CDR3 bases are TGTGCCAGCAGCCCGATGGGCGCCTTCACTGAAGCTTTCTTT.

This clonotype was counted at least ten times. The chain couples TRBV10-3 to TRBJ2-6; D is unresolved. V was clipped by 0 bases and J by 0 bases, with 18 bases between them. CDR1 and CDR2 (germline): ENHRY, SYGVKD. The CDR3 extends over 20 amino acids. The CDR3: CAISESMGLGFFSGANVLTF. The CDR3 region has the DNA TGTGCCATCAGTGAGTCGATGGGCCTTGGTTTTTTCTCTGGGGCCAACGTCCTGACTTTC.